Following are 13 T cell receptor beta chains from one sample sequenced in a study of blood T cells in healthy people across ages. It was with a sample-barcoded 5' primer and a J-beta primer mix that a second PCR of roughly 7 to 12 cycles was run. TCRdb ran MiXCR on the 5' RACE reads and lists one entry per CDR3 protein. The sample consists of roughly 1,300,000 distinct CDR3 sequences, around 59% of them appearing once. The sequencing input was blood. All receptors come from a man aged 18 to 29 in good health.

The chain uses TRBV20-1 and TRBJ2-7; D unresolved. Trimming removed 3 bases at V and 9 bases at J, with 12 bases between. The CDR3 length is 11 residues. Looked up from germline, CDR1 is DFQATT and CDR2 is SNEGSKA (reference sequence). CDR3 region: CSARDLGSQYF. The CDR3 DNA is TGCAGTGCTAGGGACCTTGGGTCGCAGTACTTC.

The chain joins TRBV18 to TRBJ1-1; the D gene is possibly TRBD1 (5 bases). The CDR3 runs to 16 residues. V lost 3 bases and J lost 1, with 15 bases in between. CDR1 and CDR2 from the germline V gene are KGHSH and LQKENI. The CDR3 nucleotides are TGTGCCAGCTCACCCGTCCAGGGCCAGACGAACACTGAAGCTTTCTTT. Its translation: CASSPVQGQTNTEAFF.

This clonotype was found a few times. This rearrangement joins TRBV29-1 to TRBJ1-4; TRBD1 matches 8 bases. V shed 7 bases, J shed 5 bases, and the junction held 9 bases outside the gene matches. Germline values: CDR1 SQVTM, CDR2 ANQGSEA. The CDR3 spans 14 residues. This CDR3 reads CSAGRTGINEKLFF. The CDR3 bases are TGCAGCGCCGGAAGGACAGGGATAAATGAAAAACTGTTTTTT.

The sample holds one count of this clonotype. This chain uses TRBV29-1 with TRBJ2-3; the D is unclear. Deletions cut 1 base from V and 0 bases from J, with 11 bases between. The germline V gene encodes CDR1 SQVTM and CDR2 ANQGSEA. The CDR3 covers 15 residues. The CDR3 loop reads CSVEGTRRSTDTQYF. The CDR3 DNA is TGCAGCGTTGAAGGCACGCGGCGTAGCACAGATACGCAGTATTTT.

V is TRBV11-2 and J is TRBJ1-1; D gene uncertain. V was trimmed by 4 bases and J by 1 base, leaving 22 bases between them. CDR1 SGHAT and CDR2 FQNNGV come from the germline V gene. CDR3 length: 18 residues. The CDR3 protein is CASSSNPARAGRNTEAFF. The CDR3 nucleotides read TGTGCCAGCAGCTCAAACCCAGCTAGGGCCGGGAGGAACACTGAAGCTTTCTTT.

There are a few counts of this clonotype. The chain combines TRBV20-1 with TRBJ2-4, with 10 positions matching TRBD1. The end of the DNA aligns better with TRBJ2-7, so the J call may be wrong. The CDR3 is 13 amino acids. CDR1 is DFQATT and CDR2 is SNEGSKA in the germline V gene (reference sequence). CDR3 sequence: CSASRDRGREQYF. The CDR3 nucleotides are TGCAGTGCTAGCCGGGACAGGGGACGCGAGCAGTACTTC.

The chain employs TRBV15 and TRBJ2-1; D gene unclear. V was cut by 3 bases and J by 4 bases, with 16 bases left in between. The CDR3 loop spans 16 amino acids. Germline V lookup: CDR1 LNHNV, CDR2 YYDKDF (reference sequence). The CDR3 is CATSSVKVRSYNEQFF. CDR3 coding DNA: TGTGCCACCAGCAGCGTTAAAGTACGTTCTTACAATGAGCAGTTCTTC.

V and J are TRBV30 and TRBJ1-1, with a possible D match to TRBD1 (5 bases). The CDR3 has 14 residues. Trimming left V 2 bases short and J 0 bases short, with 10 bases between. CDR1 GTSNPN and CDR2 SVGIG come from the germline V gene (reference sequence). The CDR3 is CAWSPGPLNTEAFF. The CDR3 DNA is TGTGCCTGGAGTCCGGGACCGCTGAACACTGAAGCTTTCTTT. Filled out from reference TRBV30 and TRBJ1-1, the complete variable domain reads SQTIHQWPATLVQPVGSPLSLECTVEGTSNPNLYWYRQAAGRGLQLLFYSVGIGQISSEVPQNLSASRPQDRQFILSSKKLLLSDSGFYLCAWSPGPLNTEAFFGQGTRLTVV.

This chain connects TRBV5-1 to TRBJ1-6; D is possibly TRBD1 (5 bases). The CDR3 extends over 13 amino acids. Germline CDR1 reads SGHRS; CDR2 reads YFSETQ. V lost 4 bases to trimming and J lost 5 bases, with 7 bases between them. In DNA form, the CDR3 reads TGCGCCAGCAGCCGGGACCATAATTCACCCCTCCACTTT. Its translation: CASSRDHNSPLHF.

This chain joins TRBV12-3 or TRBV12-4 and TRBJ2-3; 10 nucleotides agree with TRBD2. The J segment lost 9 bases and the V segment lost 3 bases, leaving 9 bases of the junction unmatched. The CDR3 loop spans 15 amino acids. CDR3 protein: CASSFEGGAGGTQYF. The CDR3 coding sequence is TGTGCCAGCAGTTTTGAGGGCGGAGCGGGAGGGACGCAGTATTTT.

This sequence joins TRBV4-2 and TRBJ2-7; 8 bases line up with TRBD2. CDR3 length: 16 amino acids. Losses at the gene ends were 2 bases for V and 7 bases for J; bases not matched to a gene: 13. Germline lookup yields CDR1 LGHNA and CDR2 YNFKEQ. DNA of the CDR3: TGTGCCAGCAGCCAATGGATAGCGGGGAGCGGGGAGGAGCAGTACTTC. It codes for CASSQWIAGSGEEQYF.

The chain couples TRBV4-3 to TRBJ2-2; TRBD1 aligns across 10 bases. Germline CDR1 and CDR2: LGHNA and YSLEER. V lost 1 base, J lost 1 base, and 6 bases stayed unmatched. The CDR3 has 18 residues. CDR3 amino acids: CASSQVVGTGVNTGELFF. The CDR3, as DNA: TGCGCCAGCAGCCAAGTGGTAGGGACAGGGGTGAACACCGGGGAGCTGTTTTTT.

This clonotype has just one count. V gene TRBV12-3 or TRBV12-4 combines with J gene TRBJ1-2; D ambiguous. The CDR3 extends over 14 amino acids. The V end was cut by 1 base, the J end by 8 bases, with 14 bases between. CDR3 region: CASSLGTVGWGYTF. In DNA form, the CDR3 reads TGTGCCAGCAGTTTAGGGACGGTGGGTTGGGGCTACACCTTC.